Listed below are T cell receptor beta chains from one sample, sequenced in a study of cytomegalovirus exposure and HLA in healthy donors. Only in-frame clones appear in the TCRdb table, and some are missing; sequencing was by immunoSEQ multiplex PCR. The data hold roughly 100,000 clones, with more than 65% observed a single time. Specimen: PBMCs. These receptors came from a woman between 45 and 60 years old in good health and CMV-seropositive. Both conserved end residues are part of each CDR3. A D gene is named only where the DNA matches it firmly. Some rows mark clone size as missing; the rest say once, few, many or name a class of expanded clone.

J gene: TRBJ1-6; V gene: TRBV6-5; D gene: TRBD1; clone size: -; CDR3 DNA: TGTGCCAGCAGTTACGGGGACAGGGATAATTCACCCCTCCACTTT; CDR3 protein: CASSYGDRDNSPLHF
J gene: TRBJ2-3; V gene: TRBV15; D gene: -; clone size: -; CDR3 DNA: TGTGCCACCAGCCGACCCGACACAGATACGCAATATTTT; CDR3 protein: CATSRPDTDTQYF
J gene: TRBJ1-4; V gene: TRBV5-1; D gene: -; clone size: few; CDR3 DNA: TGCGCCAGCAGCTTGGAGGGGGACCCTAGTGAAAAACTGTTTTTT; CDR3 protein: CASSLEGDPSEKLFF
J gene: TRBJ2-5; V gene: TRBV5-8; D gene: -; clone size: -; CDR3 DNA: TGTGCCAGCAGCTTGGCCCGGAGCAGGGTGGGGACCCAGTACTTC; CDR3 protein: CASSLARSRVGTQYF
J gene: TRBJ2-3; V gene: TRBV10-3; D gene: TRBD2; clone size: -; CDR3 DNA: TGTGCCATCAGTGACCCGCTAGCGGGGGGTGGTACCACAGATACGCAGTATTTT; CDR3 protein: CAISDPLAGGGTTDTQYF
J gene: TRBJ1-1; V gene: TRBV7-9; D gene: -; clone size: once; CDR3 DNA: TGTGCCAGCAGCTTAGGTGCAGATTTGAACACTGAAGCTTTCTTT; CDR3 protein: CASSLGADLNTEAFF
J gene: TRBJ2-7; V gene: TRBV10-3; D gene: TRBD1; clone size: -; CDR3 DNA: TGTGCCATCAGGGGGCCGGGACAGGCCTCCTACGAGCAGTACTTC; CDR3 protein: CAIRGPGQASYEQYF
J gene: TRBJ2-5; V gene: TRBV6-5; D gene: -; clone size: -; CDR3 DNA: TGTGCCATCAGTGTCGCCGGAGTGGAGACCCAGTACTTC; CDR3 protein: CAISVAGVETQYF
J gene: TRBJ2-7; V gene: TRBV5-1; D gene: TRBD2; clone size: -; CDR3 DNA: TGCGCCAGCAGCTTGTCGGGGGGACTAAACTACGAGCAGTACTTC; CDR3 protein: CASSLSGGLNYEQYF
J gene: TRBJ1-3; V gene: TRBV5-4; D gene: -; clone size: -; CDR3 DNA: TGTGCCAGCAGCTGGGGGGGGTCCGCTGGAAACACCATATATTTT; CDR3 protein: CASSWGGSAGNTIYF
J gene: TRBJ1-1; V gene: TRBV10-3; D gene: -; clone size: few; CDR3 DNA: TGTGCCATCAGTGATCCCGGACAACCGAACACTGAAGCTTTCTTT; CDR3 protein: CAISDPGQPNTEAFF
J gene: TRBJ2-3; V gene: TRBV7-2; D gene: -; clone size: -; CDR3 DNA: TGTGCCAGCATCAAACTCGGTTCCTCGCAGTATTTT; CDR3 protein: CASIKLGSSQYF
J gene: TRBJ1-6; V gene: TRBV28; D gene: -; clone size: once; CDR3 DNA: TGTGCCAGCAGTTACGAAGGCCCGCAAAGCGGTTCACCCCTCCACTTT; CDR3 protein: CASSYEGPQSGSPLHF
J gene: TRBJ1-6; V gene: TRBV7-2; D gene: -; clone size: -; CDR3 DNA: TGTGCCAGCAGCTTACACCCGGACAGCTCCTATAATTCACCCCTCCACTTT; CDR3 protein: CASSLHPDSSYNSPLHF
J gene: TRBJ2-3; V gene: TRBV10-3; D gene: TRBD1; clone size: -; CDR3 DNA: TGTGCCATCAGTGGCGGGACAGGGAGGGCAGATACGCAGTATTTT; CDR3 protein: CAISGGTGRADTQYF
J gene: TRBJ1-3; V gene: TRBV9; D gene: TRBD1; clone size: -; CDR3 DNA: TGTGCCAGCAGCGCCTCTCCCCTAGGGACAGGGGGAAGAAACACCATATATTTT; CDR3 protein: CASSASPLGTGGRNTIYF
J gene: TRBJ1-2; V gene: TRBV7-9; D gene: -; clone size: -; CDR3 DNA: TGTGGGTTTCGGGGGGGCCGCAACTATGGCTACACCTTC; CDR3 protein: CGFRGGRNYGYTF
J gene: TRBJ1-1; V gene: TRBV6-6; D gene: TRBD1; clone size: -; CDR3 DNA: TGTGCCAGCAGTTCCCGGACAGGGGTCACTGAAGCTTTCTTT; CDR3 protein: CASSSRTGVTEAFF
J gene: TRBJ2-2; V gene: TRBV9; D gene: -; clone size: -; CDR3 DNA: TGTGCCAGCAGCGTTTCCCCTGCGAACACCGGGGAGCTGTTTTTT; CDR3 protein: CASSVSPANTGELFF
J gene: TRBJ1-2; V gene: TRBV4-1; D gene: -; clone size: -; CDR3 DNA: TGCGCCAGCAGCCAAGATAGGGGGTCCTATGGCTACACCTTC; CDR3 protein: CASSQDRGSYGYTF
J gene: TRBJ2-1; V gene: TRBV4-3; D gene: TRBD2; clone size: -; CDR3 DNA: TGCGCCAGCAGCCAAGATTTCGGGACTAGCGGGAACAATGAGCAGTTCTTC; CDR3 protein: CASSQDFGTSGNNEQFF
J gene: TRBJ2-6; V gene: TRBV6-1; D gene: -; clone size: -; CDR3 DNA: TGTGCCAGCAGAGGGGTCTCTGGGGCCAACGTCCTGACTTTC; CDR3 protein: CASRGVSGANVLTF
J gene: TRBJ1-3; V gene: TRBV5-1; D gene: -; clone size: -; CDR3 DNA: TGCGCCAGCAGCTCGACGACAGGTGGAAACACCATATATTTT; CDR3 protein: CASSSTTGGNTIYF
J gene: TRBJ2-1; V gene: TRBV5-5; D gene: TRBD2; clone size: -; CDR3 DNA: TGTGCCAGCAGCGGACTAGCGGGGGCGGGGGAGCAGTTCTTC; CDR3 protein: CASSGLAGAGEQFF
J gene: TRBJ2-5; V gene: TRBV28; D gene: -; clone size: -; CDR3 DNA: TGTGCCAGCAGTCATACTCGCTCCTGGGGCGAGACCCAGTACTTC; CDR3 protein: CASSHTRSWGETQYF
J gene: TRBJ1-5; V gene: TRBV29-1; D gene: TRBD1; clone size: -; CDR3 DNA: TGCAGCGTTGCAGGGGGCTATGGGGATCAGCCCCAGCATTTT; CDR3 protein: CSVAGGYGDQPQHF
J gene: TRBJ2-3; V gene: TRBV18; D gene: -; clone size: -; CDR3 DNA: TGTGCCAGCTCCCTTCTGGGGAGCAGAATCACAGATACGCAGTATTTT; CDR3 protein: CASSLLGSRITDTQYF
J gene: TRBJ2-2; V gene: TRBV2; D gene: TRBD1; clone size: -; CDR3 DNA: TGTGCCAGCAGAGGGACAGGGGTCGGGGAGCTGTTTTTT; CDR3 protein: CASRGTGVGELFF
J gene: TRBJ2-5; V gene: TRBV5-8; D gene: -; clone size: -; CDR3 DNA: TGTGCCAGCAGCCAGGTTCAAGGCACCCAGTACTTC; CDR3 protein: CASSQVQGTQYF
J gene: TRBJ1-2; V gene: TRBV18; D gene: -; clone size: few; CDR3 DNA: TGTGCCAGCTCATTGGACAGTTTCTATGGCTACACCTTC; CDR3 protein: CASSLDSFYGYTF
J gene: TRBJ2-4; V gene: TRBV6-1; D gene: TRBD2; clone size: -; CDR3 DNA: TGTGCCAGCAGTGAACCGGGACTAGCGGTAGCCAAAAACATTCAGTACTTC; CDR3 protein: CASSEPGLAVAKNIQYF
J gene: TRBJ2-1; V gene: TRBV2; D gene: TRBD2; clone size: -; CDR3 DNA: TGTGCCAGCAGTGGACGCGGGACTAGCGGGGAGGTCTCCTACAATGAGCAGTTCTTC; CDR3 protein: CASSGRGTSGEVSYNEQFF
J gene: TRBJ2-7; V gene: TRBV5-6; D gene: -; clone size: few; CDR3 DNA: TGTGCCAGCAGCTTGATGCAGGGCAGGTACGAGCAGTACTTC; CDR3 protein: CASSLMQGRYEQYF
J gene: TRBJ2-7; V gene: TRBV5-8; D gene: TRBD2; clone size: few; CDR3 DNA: TGTGCCAGCAGTTCTACCGGGACTACCCGATGGTACGAGCAGTACTTC; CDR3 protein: CASSSTGTTRWYEQYF
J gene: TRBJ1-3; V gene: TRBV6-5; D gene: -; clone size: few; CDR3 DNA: TGTGCCAGCAGTTCCACTCGGGGAACGGGTGGAAACACCATATATTTT; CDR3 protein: CASSSTRGTGGNTIYF
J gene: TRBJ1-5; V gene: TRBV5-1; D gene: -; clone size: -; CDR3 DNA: TGCGCCAGCAGCTTGGATGGAGGGCCCAATCAGCCCCAGCATTTT; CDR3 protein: CASSLDGGPNQPQHF
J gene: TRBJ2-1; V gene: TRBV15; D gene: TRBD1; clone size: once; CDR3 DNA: TGTGCCACCAGCAAGGGACAGGGTCTAATCGATGAGCAGTTCTTC; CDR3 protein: CATSKGQGLIDEQFF
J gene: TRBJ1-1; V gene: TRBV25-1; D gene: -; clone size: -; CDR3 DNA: TGTGCCAGCAGTGATCCCTTAACTCAGAACACTGAAGCTTTCTTT; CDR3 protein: CASSDPLTQNTEAFF
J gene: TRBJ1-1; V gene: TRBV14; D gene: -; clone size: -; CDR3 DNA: TGTGCCAGCAGCCAAGATGCGGGAGTCATGAACACTGAAGCTTTCTTT; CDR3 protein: CASSQDAGVMNTEAFF
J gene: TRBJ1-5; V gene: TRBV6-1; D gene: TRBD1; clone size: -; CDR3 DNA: TGTGCCAGCAGTTCCGGACAGGCCAATCAGCCCCAGCATTTT; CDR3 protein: CASSSGQANQPQHF
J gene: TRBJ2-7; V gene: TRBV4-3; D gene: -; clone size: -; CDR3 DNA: TGCGCCAGCAGCCAAGAGTACAGCTACTCCTACGAGCAGTACTTC; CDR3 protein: CASSQEYSYSYEQYF
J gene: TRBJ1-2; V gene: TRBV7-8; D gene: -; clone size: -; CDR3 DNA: TGTGCCAGCAGCCAAGACACAGGGTGGAGGGGCTACACCTTC; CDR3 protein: CASSQDTGWRGYTF
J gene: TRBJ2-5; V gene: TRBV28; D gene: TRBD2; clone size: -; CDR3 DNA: TGTGCCAGCAGTCCAAAAAAGGGACTAGCGGGGGGGCCAAGCCGGGAGACCCAGTACTTC; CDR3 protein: CASSPKKGLAGGPSRETQYF
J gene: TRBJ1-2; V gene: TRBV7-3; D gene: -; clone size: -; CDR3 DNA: TGTGCCAGCAGCTTAGAAGCGGCGCACTATGGCTACACCTTC; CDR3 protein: CASSLEAAHYGYTF
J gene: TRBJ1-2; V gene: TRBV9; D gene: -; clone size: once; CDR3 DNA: TGTGCCAGCAGCGTAGGTCCGGGGGAAAAGGGGTATGGCTACACCTTC; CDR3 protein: CASSVGPGEKGYGYTF
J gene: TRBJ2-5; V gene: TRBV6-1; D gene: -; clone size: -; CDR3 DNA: TGTGCCAGCAACTGGGGGGCAGGGGGGCTCGGGGCCCAGTACTTC; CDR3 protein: CASNWGAGGLGAQYF
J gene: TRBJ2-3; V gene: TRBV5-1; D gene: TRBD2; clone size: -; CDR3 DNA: TGCGCCAGCAGCTTGGGGACTAGCGTTAGCACAGATACGCAGTATTTT; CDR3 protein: CASSLGTSVSTDTQYF
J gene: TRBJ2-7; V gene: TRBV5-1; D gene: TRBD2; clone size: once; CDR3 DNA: TGCGCCAGCAGCACTAGCGGGGGTTCCTACGAGCAGTACTTC; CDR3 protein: CASSTSGGSYEQYF
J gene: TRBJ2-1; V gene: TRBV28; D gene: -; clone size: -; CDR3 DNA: TGTGCCAGCAGACAGGGGTCCTCGGGAGCGAATGAGCAGTTCTTC; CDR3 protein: CASRQGSSGANEQFF
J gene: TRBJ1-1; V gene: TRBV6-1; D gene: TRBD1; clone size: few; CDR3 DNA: TGTGCCAGCAGTGAAGGTTTGGGACAGCCTTTTGAAGCTTTCTTT; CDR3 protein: CASSEGLGQPFEAFF
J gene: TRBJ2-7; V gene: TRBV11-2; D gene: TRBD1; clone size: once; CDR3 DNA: TGTGCCAGCAGCTTAGAAACAGGGGGGTACGAGCAGTACTTC; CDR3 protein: CASSLETGGYEQYF
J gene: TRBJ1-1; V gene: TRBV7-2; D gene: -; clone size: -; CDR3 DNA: TGTGCCAGCAGCCCTTTTAACACTGAAGCTTTCTTT; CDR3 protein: CASSPFNTEAFF
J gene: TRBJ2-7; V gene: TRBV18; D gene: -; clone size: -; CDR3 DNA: TGTGCCAGCTCACTTCTACAGGGCCGAACATGGCACGAGCAGTACTTC; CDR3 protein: CASSLLQGRTWHEQYF
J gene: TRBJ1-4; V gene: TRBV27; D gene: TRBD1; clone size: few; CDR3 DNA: TGTGCCAGCAGTCCGGACAGGGTCGGTGAAAAACTGTTTTTT; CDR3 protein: CASSPDRVGEKLFF